This T cell receptor (beta chain) came from a study of blood T cells in healthy people across ages. This clonotype was counted between two and nine times. This CDR3 is built from 16 residues. The V segment lost 6 bases and the J segment 7 bases; nucleotides outside the gene matches: 11. CDR1 is DFQATT, CDR2 SNEGSKA, per germline (reference sequence). PCR was performed a second time for roughly 7 to 12 cycles using a sample-barcoded 5' primer and a J-beta primer mix. TCRdb re-called the 5' RACE reads through MiXCR, storing one row per CDR3 protein. This table has hundreds of thousands of distinct CDR3 sequences, more than 35% appearing once.

J is TRBJ2-1 and V is TRBV20-1; 14 positions agree with TRBD2. The TCR was taken from a man older than 75 in good health. Sequenced sample: blood. The CDR3 nucleotides read TGCAGTGCAGGGACTAGCGGGAGTCCGGGTCAGAATGAGCAGTTCTTC. Translating gives CSAGTSGSPGQNEQFF.